These T cell receptor beta chains were read from a single sample in a study of cytomegalovirus exposure and HLA in healthy donors. Some clones are missing from TCRdb's copy, which holds only in-frame ones; the method was immunoSEQ multiplex PCR. This table holds under 200,000 clones. Sequenced: PBMCs. Receptors originate from a young man in good health and CMV-seronegative. The CDR3 runs from the conserved cysteine through the conserved F or W. A D gene is named only where the DNA matches it firmly.

D gene,V gene,J gene,CDR3 protein,CDR3 DNA
NA,TRBV27,TRBJ1-1,CASGGPLATEAFF,TGTGCCAGCGGCGGGCCGCTGGCCACTGAAGCTTTCTTT
TRBD2,TRBV5-1,TRBJ2-2,CASSLRGSAGGPNTGELFF,TGCGCCAGCAGCTTGAGAGGTTCAGCGGGAGGGCCGAACACCGGGGAGCTGTTTTTT
TRBD2,TRBV5-1,TRBJ2-7,CASSQRTSGSSYEQYF,TGCGCCAGCAGCCAACGGACTAGCGGGAGTTCCTACGAGCAGTACTTC
TRBD1,TRBV5-4,TRBJ2-5,CASSLDRDRGETQYF,TGTGCCAGCAGCTTGGATCGGGACAGGGGAGAGACCCAGTACTTC
NA,TRBV7-2,TRBJ1-5,CASSTQGNQPQHF,TGTGCCAGCAGCACACAGGGAAATCAGCCCCAGCATTTT
TRBD1,TRBV19,TRBJ1-5,CATRPSGTVFNQPQHF,TGTGCCACTCGACCTTCCGGGACAGTTTTCAATCAGCCCCAGCATTTT
TRBD2,TRBV28,TRBJ2-5,CASSLLRRTSQETQYF,TGTGCCAGCAGTTTACTCCGGAGGACTAGCCAAGAGACCCAGTACTTC
NA,TRBV5-1,TRBJ1-6,CASSPEGGTNSPLHF,TGCGCCAGCAGCCCAGAGGGGGGGACTAATTCACCCCTCCACTTT
NA,TRBV27,TRBJ2-3,CASSSITSTDTQYF,TGTGCCAGCAGTTCCATCACTAGCACAGATACGCAGTATTTT
NA,TRBV11-2,TRBJ1-5,CASSHETGGSGNQPQHF,TGTGCCAGCAGCCATGAGACAGGCGGGTCTGGCAATCAGCCCCAGCATTTT
NA,TRBV15,TRBJ2-3,CATSRGVSTDTQYF,TGTGCCACCAGCAGAGGAGTTAGCACAGATACGCAGTATTTT
TRBD1,TRBV2,TRBJ2-7,CATSIWTGAYEQYF,TGTGCCACCTCAATCTGGACAGGGGCCTACGAGCAGTACTTC
NA,TRBV5-1,TRBJ1-4,CASSLGGRGGEKLFF,TGCGCCAGCAGCTTGGGGGGAAGGGGAGGCGAAAAACTGTTTTTT
NA,TRBV15,TRBJ2-3,CATSRAWASQGGAQYF,TGTGCCACCAGCAGAGCTTGGGCTAGCCAGGGGGGTGCGCAGTATTTT
TRBD1,TRBV7-9,TRBJ1-3,CASSIDRVVKAVGGNTIYF,TGTGCCAGCAGCATCGACAGGGTTGTCAAGGCAGTGGGGGGAAACACCATATATTTT
TRBD1,TRBV7-9,TRBJ2-7,CASSRELTGVMPYF,TGTGCCAGCAGTCGAGAGTTGACAGGGGTGATGCCGTACTTC
NA,TRBV9,TRBJ1-5,CASSVEGVGPQHF,TGTGCCAGCAGCGTAGAGGGGGTCGGTCCCCAGCATTTT
TRBD1,TRBV6-5,TRBJ2-3,CASSDRVTDTQYF,TGTGCCAGCAGTGACAGGGTCACAGATACGCAGTATTTT
NA,TRBV28,TRBJ1-4,CASSSPRGATNEKLFF,TGTGCCAGCAGTTCCCCCCGGGGGGCAACTAATGAAAAACTGTTTTTT
TRBD2,TRBV10-1,TRBJ2-3,CASSPGGRVADTQYF,TGCGCCAGCAGTCCTGGCGGGAGGGTGGCAGATACGCAGTATTTT
TRBD2,TRBV11-3,TRBJ2-1,CASSGGTRVNNEQFF,TGTGCCTCCTCGGGGGGGACTAGGGTAAACAATGAGCAGTTCTTC
TRBD2,TRBV5-6,TRBJ2-7,CASRGRRRGGGEQYF,TGTGCCAGCAGAGGACGAAGGCGGGGGGGCGGCGAGCAGTACTTC
TRBD1,TRBV28,TRBJ1-2,CASRTPQGDGYTF,TGTGCCAGCAGGACACCCCAGGGGGACGGCTACACCTTC
NA,TRBV19,TRBJ2-7,CASRDWGDEQYF,TGTGCCAGTAGGGATTGGGGGGACGAGCAGTACTTC
TRBD1,TRBV7-9,TRBJ2-7,CASSRGQGASEQYF,TGTGCCAGCAGCCGGGGACAGGGGGCGAGCGAGCAGTACTTC
NA,TRBV15,TRBJ1-2,CATSRDQQGWSYTF,TGTGCCACCAGCAGAGATCAACAGGGTTGGAGCTACACCTTC
TRBD1,TRBV4-2,TRBJ2-1,CASSQARTGGKYEQFF,TGTGCCAGCAGCCAAGCGCGGACAGGGGGAAAATATGAGCAGTTCTTC
TRBD2,TRBV7-3,TRBJ2-3,CASSLYQGGTDTQYF,TGTGCCAGCAGCTTATATCAGGGAGGGACAGATACGCAGTATTTT
NA,TRBV19,TRBJ2-5,CASSGQAQETQYF,TGTGCCAGTAGTGGGCAAGCCCAAGAGACCCAGTACTTC
NA,TRBV7-8,TRBJ1-6,CASSAPPRSNNSPLHF,TGTGCCAGCAGCGCACCCCCCCGCAGTAATAATTCACCCCTCCACTTT
NA,TRBV9,TRBJ2-1,CASSVTGNSYNEQFF,TGTGCCAGCAGCGTTACAGGGAACTCCTACAATGAGCAGTTCTTC
TRBD2,TRBV13,TRBJ2-2,CASSWEGLAGGAGELFF,TGTGCCAGCAGCTGGGAGGGACTAGCGGGAGGAGCCGGGGAGCTGTTTTTT
TRBD2,TRBV19,TRBJ2-7,CASSTTSGSYEQYF,TGTGCCAGTAGTACGACTAGCGGCTCCTACGAGCAGTACTTC
NA,TRBV6-5,TRBJ2-1,CASRQGGAGDNEQFF,TGTGCCAGCAGACAAGGGGGGGCCGGAGACAATGAGCAGTTCTTC
NA,TRBV4-1,TRBJ1-5,CASRTPGSNQPQHF,TGCGCCAGCAGGACACCGGGGAGCAATCAGCCCCAGCATTTT
TRBD1,TRBV10-2,TRBJ1-1,CASSDIRTGGILGVTEAFF,TGCGCCAGCAGTGATATAAGGACAGGGGGCATTCTCGGAGTCACTGAAGCTTTCTTT
NA,TRBV5-4,TRBJ1-6,CASSLELGGSSYNSPLHF,TGTGCCAGCAGCTTGGAGTTAGGGGGAAGCTCCTATAATTCACCCCTCCACTTT
NA,TRBV7-3,TRBJ2-2,CASSLFGTGSFFGELFF,TGTGCCAGCAGCTTATTCGGAACAGGGTCTTTTTTCGGGGAGCTGTTTTTT
NA,TRBV23-1,TRBJ1-5,CASSQSTIRDSNQPQHF,TGCGCCAGCAGTCAATCAACGATTCGGGATAGCAATCAGCCCCAGCATTTT
TRBD1,TRBV14,TRBJ1-1,CASSQQGALNTEAFF,TGTGCCAGCAGCCAACAGGGGGCCTTGAACACTGAAGCTTTCTTT
TRBD1,TRBV27,TRBJ1-1,CASSWQGEDTEAFF,TGTGCCAGCAGTTGGCAGGGGGAGGACACTGAAGCTTTCTTT
NA,TRBV10-1,TRBJ2-5,CASSEPGLQETQYF,TGCGCCAGCAGTGAACCGGGACTTCAAGAGACCCAGTACTTC
TRBD1,TRBV19,TRBJ2-7,CASSIDGTASHEQYF,TGTGCCAGTAGTATAGACGGGACAGCCTCCCACGAGCAGTACTTC
TRBD1,TRBV7-8,TRBJ1-6,CASSHRDRGFSSPLHF,TGTGCCAGCAGCCACCGGGACAGGGGTTTCAGTTCACCCCTCCACTTT
NA,TRBV25-1,TRBJ1-1,CASSEYGWNTEAFF,TGTGCCAGCAGTGAATACGGGTGGAACACTGAAGCTTTCTTT
NA,TRBV12-5,TRBJ1-5,CASGLVLADDSNQPQHF,TGTGCTAGTGGTTTGGTACTGGCGGATGATAGCAATCAGCCCCAGCATTTT
NA,TRBV7-2,TRBJ2-7,CASSPSGRSSYEQYF,TGTGCCAGCAGCCCTTCGGGGAGGAGTTCCTACGAGCAGTACTTC
NA,TRBV19,TRBJ1-6,CASSGQGTSPLHF,TGTGCCAGTAGTGGGCAGGGGACTTCACCCCTCCACTTT
TRBD2,TRBV29-1,TRBJ2-7,CSVGVAGGLLQSSYEQYF,TGCAGCGTTGGAGTAGCGGGGGGCCTCCTACAGAGCTCCTACGAGCAGTACTTC
NA,TRBV9,TRBJ2-6,CASSAYSGANVLTF,TGTGCCAGCAGCGCCTACTCTGGGGCCAACGTCCTGACTTTC
TRBD1,TRBV7-9,TRBJ2-7,CASSAAGGSYEQYF,TGTGCCAGCAGCGCTGCAGGGGGCTCCTACGAGCAGTACTTC
TRBD1,TRBV5-1,TRBJ1-5,CASSPGQENQPQHF,TGCGCCAGCAGCCCAGGACAGGAAAATCAGCCCCAGCATTTT
TRBD2,TRBV29-1,TRBJ2-2,CSVDSGSGTGELFF,TGCAGCGTTGATAGCGGGAGTGGCACCGGGGAGCTGTTTTTT